The clone carrying this TCR beta chain came up a few times. Antigen specificity is unknown. This specimen belongs to a study of CD8 T cells in ankylosing spondylitis. Whole-study results and caveats: In the blood and synovial fluid of reactive arthritis, some motif variants had been previously reported. CD8+ disease-linked clones were present at relatively low frequencies in blood. The study looked at matched synovial fluid samples from ankylosing spondylitis patients. Disease-linked clones were reported to be significantly enriched there. Typical of ankylosing spondylitis blood, it appeared, was a TCR beta motif of seven to nine highly homologous variants.

V lost 4 bases, J lost 0 bases, and 13 bases lay in between. Looked up from germline, CDR1 is SGHRS and CDR2 is YFSETQ. The CDR3 loop spans 16 amino acids. Each CDR3 protein gets one entry after TCRdb re-called the 5' RACE reads with MiXCR. The sample includes 250,000 to 350,000 distinct CDR3 sequences, less than 25% of them seen just once. The TCR comes from a female donor with ankylosing spondylitis or in good health (not recorded which). The V and J genes are TRBV5-1 and TRBJ2-2; a weak D match, TRBD1 (5 bases). Input material: blood, either unsorted or a sorted T cell fraction (not recorded which). The CDR3 sequence: CASSPDRIANTGELFF. The CDR3 DNA follows: TGCGCCAGCAGCCCCGACAGAATTGCGAACACCGGGGAGCTGTTTTTT.